These T cell receptor beta chains were read from a single sample in a study of T cell responses to AZD1222 COVID-19 vaccine. Some clones are missing from TCRdb's copy, which holds only in-frame ones; the method was immunoSEQ multiplex PCR. The sample carries 90,000 to 100,000 clones, 88% recorded once. Sample: peripheral blood, taken 28 days after the second AZD1222 dose. The receptor source for this set is an adult who received the AZD1222 COVID-19 vaccine. Both conserved end residues are part of each CDR3. The D gene is left open where the match is weak. Only part of the rows carry a size: once, few, many, or a class if the clone is expanded.

J gene	D gene	V gene	clone size	CDR3 DNA	CDR3 protein
TRBJ1-1	TRBD1	TRBV5-1	NA	TGCGCCAGCAGCTTGGGAATAGACAGGGCCAACACTGAAGCTTTCTTT	CASSLGIDRANTEAFF
TRBJ1-3	TRBD1	TRBV11-2	NA	TGTGCCAGCTTCCAATTACAGGGGGCGATTTTCAGCTCTGGAAACACCATATATTTT	CASFQLQGAIFSSGNTIYF
TRBJ1-5	NA	TRBV5-4	NA	TGTGCCAGCAGCTTTGGGACCACCGGGCCCCAGCATTTT	CASSFGTTGPQHF
TRBJ1-2	TRBD1	TRBV4-1	NA	TGCGCCAGCAGCCAAGATTTGATAGGGACAGGACAGGGCTACACCTTC	CASSQDLIGTGQGYTF
TRBJ1-1	NA	TRBV29-1	NA	TGCAGCGTTTCGGACACTGAAGCTTTCTTT	CSVSDTEAFF
TRBJ2-3	NA	TRBV5-1	once	TGCGCCAGCAGCAAGGACAGCTCTAGCACAGATACGCAGTATTTT	CASSKDSSSTDTQYF
TRBJ1-1	NA	TRBV18	NA	TGTGCCAGCTCACCAGGAGGGGGTAATGAAGCTTTCTTT	CASSPGGGNEAFF
TRBJ1-5	TRBD1	TRBV28	once	TGTGCCAGCAGGAGCAACAGGGGCGCCGGTCAGCCCCAGCATTTT	CASRSNRGAGQPQHF
TRBJ2-7	NA	TRBV29-1	few	TGCAGCATCGGAGACGCTTCCAACTACGAGCAGTACTTC	CSIGDASNYEQYF
TRBJ2-7	NA	TRBV29-1	NA	TGCAGCGTTGGGAGTGGTGGGGACGAGCAGTACTTC	CSVGSGGDEQYF
TRBJ1-2	NA	TRBV11-2	NA	TGTGCCAGCAGCTTAACTGGATCTTATGGCTACACCTTC	CASSLTGSYGYTF
TRBJ2-1	TRBD2	TRBV18	NA	TGTGCCAGCTCACCCTTGGGGGGTAGCGGGAGACCGGGCTCCTACAATGAGCAGTTCTTC	CASSPLGGSGRPGSYNEQFF